What follows are 14 T cell receptor beta chains derived from one specimen sequenced in a study of shared clonotypes between healthy human individuals. Generated by immunoSEQ multiplex PCR, the TCRdb table keeps only in-frame clones and is missing some. The table has around 2.1 million clones, approximately 94% seen once. It was CD45RO-negative cells, positively selected for CCR7, that made up naive CD8 cells, with terminally differentiated effector memory CD45RA+ cells excluded. Material: naive CD8+ T cells from PBMCs. The receptors stem from a man between 18 and 29 years old in good health. Some clones in this sample may be carry-over from other donors' samples.

This chain joins TRBV18 and TRBJ2-2; 7 bases map to TRBD1. The J segment lost 6 bases and the V segment lost 3 bases, leaving 7 bases of the junction unmatched. Germline CDR1 is KGHSH and CDR2 is LQKENI. CDR3 length: 15 amino acids. As DNA, the CDR3 is TGTGCCAGCTCACCCGACAGGGAAAGTGCCGGGGAGCTGTTTTTT. Its translation: CASSPDRESAGELFF.

The count of this clone is one. This rearrangement joins TRBV7-3 to TRBJ2-1, with TRBD2 matching 13 bases. Trimming removed 5 bases from V and 3 bases from J; junction bases left unmatched: 13. CDR1 and CDR2 (germline): SGHTA, FQGTGA. The CDR3 extends over 19 amino acids. The CDR3 is CASSPGLAGAGLLYNEQFF. The DNA for the CDR3 is TGTGCCAGCAGCCCCGGACTAGCGGGAGCGGGCCTTCTCTACAATGAGCAGTTCTTC.

This rearrangement joins TRBV7-8 to TRBJ2-7; no definite D call. This CDR3 region has 13 residues. Germline CDR1 SGHVS, CDR2 FQNEAQ. The V end was cut by 5 bases, the J end by 3 bases, with 11 bases between. The chain's CDR3 is CASSPGPDYEQYF. CDR3 DNA: TGTGCCAGCAGCCCCGGGCCTGACTACGAGCAGTACTTC. The entire variable domain, with the rest obtained from reference TRBV7-8 and TRBJ2-7, is as follows: GAGVSQSPRYKVAKRGQDVALRCDPISGHVSLFWYQQALGQGPEFLTYFQNEAQLDKSGLPSDRFFAERPEGSVSTLKIQRTQQEDSAVYLCASSPGPDYEQYFGPGTRLTVT.

The rearrangement links TRBV7-9 to TRBJ2-3; possible D gene TRBD2, 6 bases. The CDR3 sequence is 15 residues long. CDR1 is SEHNR, CDR2 FQNEAQ, per germline (reference sequence). V gave up 5 bases and J gave up 5 bases, with 17 bases separating them. This CDR3 is CASSGVPAGIDTQYF. CDR3 DNA: TGTGCCAGCAGCGGAGTGCCAGCGGGTATAGATACGCAGTATTTT.

This rearrangement joins TRBV28 to TRBJ1-1, with D perhaps TRBD1 (5 bases). The CDR3 is made up of 15 amino acids. Germline CDR1 MDHEN, CDR2 SYDVKM. Trimming took off 2 bases at V and 3 bases at J, with 13 bases between the two ends. CDR3 sequence (DNA): TGTGCCAGCAGTTTAGAATGGGGGAAGGACACTGAAGCTTTCTTT. Protein sequence: CASSLEWGKDTEAFF.

The chain recombines TRBV15 with TRBJ2-5; the D gene is possibly TRBD1 (6 bases). Trimming removed 3 bases from V and 8 bases from J, with 10 bases in between. The CDR3 consists of 12 residues. CDR1 is LNHNV and CDR2 is YYDKDF in the germline V gene (reference sequence). The CDR3 coding sequence is TGTGCCACCAGCAGGGGGGCGAGTACCCAGTACTTC. Translated, it gives CATSRGASTQYF.

This chain uses TRBV9 with TRBJ2-3; D is uncertain. The CDR3 sequence is 14 residues long. The ends were cut back, 3 bases at V and 6 bases at J, with 14 bases in the middle. Germline CDR1 reads SGDLS; CDR2 reads YYNGEE. The chain's CDR3 is CASSGVPGPDTQYF. CDR3 nucleotides: TGTGCCAGCAGCGGAGTCCCAGGCCCCGATACGCAGTATTTT.

The chain joins TRBV4-1 to TRBJ2-7; 14 nucleotides align to TRBD2. CDR1 MGHRA and CDR2 YSYEKL come from the germline V gene. V lost 4 bases, J lost 6 bases, and 11 bases stayed unmatched. The CDR3 totals 17 residues. The CDR3 nucleotides read TGCGCCAGCAGCCCTTTGGGACTAGCGGGAGATTATCGCGAGCAGTACTTC. Its protein product is CASSPLGLAGDYREQYF.

In this sample, this clone turned up once. The chain recombines TRBV27 with TRBJ2-1, with 9 positions matching TRBD1. In germline, CDR1 is MNHEY, CDR2 SMNVEV (reference sequence). The CDR3 is 15 amino acids. Trimming at V came to 4 bases and at J to 7 bases, leaving 8 bases not matched to a gene. The CDR3 spells CASSYGGDRGNEQFF. The CDR3 region has the DNA TGTGCCAGCAGTTACGGGGGCGACAGGGGGAATGAGCAGTTCTTC.

This chain links TRBV2 with TRBJ1-3; D is ambiguous. V was shortened by 11 bases and J by 0 bases, with 14 bases between the two germline ends. Germline CDR1 is SNHLY and CDR2 is FYNNEI. The CDR3 has 14 residues. CDR3 in DNA: TGTGCCGCCCAAAGGCAGAGCTCTGGAAACACCATATATTTT. Translation: CAAQRQSSGNTIYF. Based on the CDR3 plus reference TRBV2 and TRBJ1-3, the full variable domain is EPEVTQTPSHQVTQMGQEVILRCVPISNHLYFYWYRQILGQKVEFLVSFYNNEISEKSEIFDDQFSVERPDGSNFTLKIRSTKLEDSAMYFCAAQRQSSGNTIYFGEGSWLTVV.

The gene calls are TRBV6-5 and TRBJ1-2, with D unclear. CDR3 length: 13 residues. The ends were cut back, 5 bases at V and 4 bases at J, with 11 bases in the middle. The germline gives CDR1 MNHEY, CDR2 SVGAGI. The CDR3 loop is CASSIGVGYGYTF. CDR3 DNA sequence: TGTGCCAGCAGTATCGGGGTTGGCTATGGCTACACCTTC.

This chain uses TRBV7-9 with TRBJ2-1; 7 bases agree with TRBD2. J gave up 9 bases and V 4 bases, and 9 bases lay outside the gene matches. Germline V gene data show CDR1 as SEHNR and CDR2 as FQNEAQ (reference sequence). This CDR3 comprises 14 residues. CDR3 residues: CASSSGTSVGEQFF. The CDR3 DNA is TGTGCCAGCAGCTCGGGTACTAGCGTTGGTGAGCAGTTCTTC.

V and J are TRBV7-9 and TRBJ1-2; D is possibly TRBD1 (5 bases). Trimming took 5 bases from V and 8 from J, leaving 24 bases between them. The CDR3 extends over 16 amino acids. Per the germline V gene, CDR1 is SEHNR and CDR2 is FQNEAQ (reference sequence). CDR3 nucleotides: TGTGCCAGCAGCGATACCCGGGACCTTTTCCTATCGGGCTACACCTTC. Amino acid sequence: CASSDTRDLFLSGYTF.

The chain combines TRBV28 with TRBJ1-5; perhaps TRBD1 as D (5 bases). The CDR3 runs to 15 residues. The V end was cut by 0 bases, the J end by 7 bases, with 13 bases between. CDR1 is MDHEN, CDR2 SYDVKM, per germline. The DNA of the CDR3 is TGTGCCAGCAGTTTATGGGGGGATTTGGGACAGCCCCAGCATTTT. This gives the protein CASSLWGDLGQPQHF.